This TCR beta chain is from a study of T cells in Graves' hyperthyroidism and ophthalmopathy. The overall study: Sampling of peripheral blood happened at initial diagnosis, prior to any treatment. General observations from the study: Ophthalmopathy, as predicted by the model, came a median around 6.7 months after the prediction.

Uncontrolled infection, other autoimmune disease, pregnancy and lactation each barred patients from inclusion. Details on this clonotype: The antigen is undetermined.

Researchers took RNA transcripts and amplified the TCR beta CDR3 regions from them. Using the HTBI primer set, a first-round RT-PCR was run on the TCR CDR3. TCRdb analysed the multiplex PCR reads with MiXCR anew, one entry per CDR3 protein. The sample records almost 500,000 distinct CDR3 sequences, less than 25% being singletons. The CDR3 consists of 15 residues. Germline V gene data show CDR1 as DFQATT and CDR2 as SNEGSKA (reference sequence). The J segment lost 6 bases and the V segment lost 6 bases, leaving 9 bases of the junction unmatched. Sequences were obtained from blood. The chain employs TRBV20-1 and TRBJ2-5; 14 nucleotides align to TRBD2. The sequence came from a woman in her sixties or seventies with Graves' ophthalmopathy. In nucleotides, the CDR3 is TGCAGTGCCGTTGGACTAGCGGGAGGCGGAAAGACCCAGTACTTC. Its translation: CSAVGLAGGGKTQYF.